This T cell receptor beta chain was identified in a study of T cells in Graves' hyperthyroidism and ophthalmopathy. Using RNA transcripts as the source, TCR beta CDR3 regions were amplified. The HTBI set primed first-round TCR CDR3 RT-PCR. Each CDR3 protein is one row after TCRdb ran MiXCR on the multiplex PCR reads. The data hold approximately 350,000 distinct CDR3 sequences, with roughly 15% observed a single time. The CDR3 covers 18 residues. With 0 bases clipped from V and 11 bases from J, the junction kept 18 bases outside the gene matches. Germline CDR1 and CDR2: LGHNA and YNFKEQ. The origin of this receptor is a woman in her fifties or sixties with Graves' ophthalmopathy. Source material: blood. The chain is built from TRBV4-2 and TRBJ2-3, with 9 bases identical to TRBD2. Written as DNA, the CDR3 is TGTGCCAGCAGCCAAGATGGGCTAGCGGGATTCGGGGCAGAGGTGCAGTATTTT. Its translation is CASSQDGLAGFGAEVQYF.